Listed here are 14 T cell receptor beta chains from one sample, sequenced in a study of blood T cell repertoires in COVID-19. Profiling relied on immunoSEQ multiplex PCR, and the TCRdb table lists in-frame clones only, not all of them. Here the sample spans more than 150,000 clones, about 87% being singletons. Sequenced: peripheral blood. These receptor sequences come from a man aged 60 to 75 with COVID-19, enrolled during active disease.

This clone has just a few counts. The chain carries TRBV11-3 and TRBJ2-7; the D gene is possibly TRBD1 (6 bases). V was shortened by 5 bases and J by 2 bases, with 16 bases between the two germline ends. There are 15 residues in the CDR3. CDR1 is SGHNT, CDR2 YENEEA, per germline. The CDR3 reads CASSTRTELTYEQYF. The CDR3 region has the DNA TGTGCCAGCAGCACCAGGACAGAACTAACCTACGAGCAGTACTTC.

The chain uses TRBV5-5 and TRBJ1-5; D not certain. The V end was cut by 7 bases, the J end by 5 bases, with 13 bases between. The CDR3 loop spans 13 amino acids. CDR1 is SGHKS, CDR2 YYEKEE, per germline (reference sequence). The CDR3 loop reads CASAVGEYQPQHF. Here the CDR3 DNA reads TGTGCCAGCGCGGTGGGTGAGTATCAGCCCCAGCATTTT.

The chain recombines TRBV5-1 with TRBJ2-1, with TRBD1 matching 11 bases. The CDR3 contains 17 residues. Germline V gives CDR1 SGHRS, CDR2 YFSETQ. The V gene end was trimmed by 3 bases and the J gene end by 3 bases; junction bases not matched to a gene: 8. CDR3 sequence: CASSSTSGTGGYNEQFF. CDR3 DNA sequence: TGCGCCAGCAGCTCTACCTCCGGGACAGGGGGCTACAATGAGCAGTTCTTC.

This rearrangement joins TRBV7-9 to TRBJ1-4; the D gene is possibly TRBD1 (5 bases). Per germline, CDR1 SEHNR and CDR2 FQNEAQ (reference sequence). The V gene lost 5 bases and the J gene lost 1 base, with 14 bases spanning the gap. This CDR3 has 16 amino acids. Here the CDR3 DNA reads TGTGCCAGCAGCCTCATTACGGGGGGAACTAATGAAAAACTGTTTTTT. Its translation is CASSLITGGTNEKLFF.

The chain is built from TRBV27 and TRBJ1-5; D is unclear. V dropped 6 bases and J dropped 4 bases, with 13 bases sitting between them. The CDR3 spans 14 residues. Per germline, CDR1 MNHEY and CDR2 SMNVEV (reference sequence). CDR3 sequence (DNA): TGTGCCAGCAGAACTGCCACGGGGAATCAGCCCCAGCATTTT. Its protein product is CASRTATGNQPQHF.

The V and J genes are TRBV7-2 and TRBJ2-1; 8 bases are shared with TRBD1. From germline, CDR1 is SGHTA and CDR2 FQGNSA. The CDR3 runs 15 residues. V was pared by 5 bases and J by 8 bases, with 11 bases of the junction left unmatched. This chain's CDR3 is CASSKMGQAADEQFF. CDR3 coding DNA: TGTGCCAGCAGCAAGATGGGACAGGCTGCAGATGAGCAGTTCTTC.

The chain carries TRBV19 and TRBJ2-7; 11 bases map to TRBD2. This CDR3 is built from 15 residues. Germline V gives CDR1 LNHDA, CDR2 SQIVND (reference sequence). Trimming at V came to 7 bases and at J to 1 base, leaving 6 bases not matched to a gene. CDR3 protein: CASTSGTSGSYEQYF. The CDR3, as DNA: TGTGCCAGTACCTCCGGGACTAGCGGTTCCTACGAGCAGTACTTC.

The chain joins TRBV27 to TRBJ1-4, with D unclear. The V end was cut by 6 bases, the J end by 0 bases, with 17 bases between. CDR3 length equals 17 residues. The germline CDR1 and CDR2 sequences are MNHEY and SMNVEV (reference sequence). Here the CDR3 reads CASSPSVAGTTNEKLFF. Written as DNA, the CDR3 is TGTGCCAGCAGCCCGTCGGTCGCGGGTACAACTAATGAAAAACTGTTTTTT.

This clone was recorded only once. The same CDR3 also results from other DNA sequences found in this sample. This chain uses TRBV7-2 with TRBJ2-2, with D possibly matching TRBD1 (6 bases). V shed 1 base and J shed 0 bases, with 9 bases lying between them. The CDR3 length is 16 residues. Germline assignment: CDR1 SGHTA and CDR2 FQGNSA. Here the CDR3 reads CASSLVAGANTGELFF. CDR3 sequence (DNA): TGTGCCAGCAGCTTAGTAGCAGGGGCGAACACCGGGGAGCTGTTTTTT.

DNA for the CDR3: TGTGCCAGCAGTTTTCGTTGGGGTGGCGGGGAGACCCAGTACTTC. Residues: CASSFRWGGGETQYF. The chain uses TRBV28 and TRBJ2-5; D may be TRBD2 (5 bases). The CDR3 is 15 amino acids. The germline V and J ends were trimmed by 3 bases and 5 bases, with 16 bases remaining between them. Germline CDR1 is MDHEN and CDR2 is SYDVKM.

The chain has TRBV11-2 and TRBJ2-3; a possible D gene is TRBD1 (6 bases). The CDR3 sequence is 15 residues long. Germline CDR1 is SGHAT and CDR2 is FQNNGV. Trimming removed 0 bases at V and 4 bases at J, with 11 bases between. The CDR3 sequence: CASSLDQAGADTQYF. The DNA for the CDR3 is TGTGCCAGCAGCTTAGATCAGGCAGGGGCAGATACGCAGTATTTT.

CDR3 protein: CASSPGQGINTEAFF. CDR3 nucleotides: TGTGCCAGCTCACCAGGACAGGGGATCAACACTGAAGCTTTCTTT. The chain couples TRBV18 to TRBJ1-1, with TRBD1 matching over 9 bases. CDR3 length equals 15 residues. Germline CDR1 reads KGHSH; CDR2 reads LQKENI. The trim removed 2 bases at V and 2 bases at J, leaving 3 bases unmatched.

The genes are TRBV3-1 (or the pseudogene TRBV3-2) and TRBJ2-2; TRBD2 aligns across 10 bases. Per germline, CDR1 LGHDT and CDR2 YNNKEL (reference sequence). The length of the CDR3 is 17 residues. V lost 0 bases and J lost 5; bases outside the gene matches: 6. CDR3 bases: TGTGCCAGCAGCCAAGATGGTCTAGCGGGGGTTACCGGGGAGCTGTTTTTT. Its protein is CASSQDGLAGVTGELFF.

V gene TRBV28 combines with J gene TRBJ2-1; a weak D match, TRBD1 (5 bases). The CDR3 contains 11 residues. Germline V gene lookup returns CDR1 MDHEN and CDR2 SYDVKM. Trimming shortened V by 8 bases and J by 6 bases, and 8 bases separated the two germline ends. As DNA, the CDR3 is TGTGCCAGCGGGGCCCCCAATGAGCAGTTCTTC. This gives the protein CASGAPNEQFF.